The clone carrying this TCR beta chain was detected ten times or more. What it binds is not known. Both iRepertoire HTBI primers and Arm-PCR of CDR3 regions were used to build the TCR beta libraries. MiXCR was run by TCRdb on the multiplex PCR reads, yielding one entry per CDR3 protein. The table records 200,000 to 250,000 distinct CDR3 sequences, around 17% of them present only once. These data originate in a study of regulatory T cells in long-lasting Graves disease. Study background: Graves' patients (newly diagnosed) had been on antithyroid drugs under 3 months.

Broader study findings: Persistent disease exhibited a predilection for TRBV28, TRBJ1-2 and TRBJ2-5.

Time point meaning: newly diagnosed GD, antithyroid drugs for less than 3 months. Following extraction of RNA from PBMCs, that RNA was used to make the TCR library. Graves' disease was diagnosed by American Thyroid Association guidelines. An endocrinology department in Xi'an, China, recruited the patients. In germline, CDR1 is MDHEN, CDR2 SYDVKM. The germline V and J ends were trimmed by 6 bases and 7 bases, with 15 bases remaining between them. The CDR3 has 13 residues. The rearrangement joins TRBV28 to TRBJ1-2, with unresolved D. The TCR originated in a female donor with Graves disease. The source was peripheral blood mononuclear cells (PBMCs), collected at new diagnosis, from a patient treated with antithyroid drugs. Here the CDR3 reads CASSTVGGRGYTF. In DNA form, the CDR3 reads TGTGCCAGCAGCACCGTGGGAGGGCGTGGCTACACCTTC.